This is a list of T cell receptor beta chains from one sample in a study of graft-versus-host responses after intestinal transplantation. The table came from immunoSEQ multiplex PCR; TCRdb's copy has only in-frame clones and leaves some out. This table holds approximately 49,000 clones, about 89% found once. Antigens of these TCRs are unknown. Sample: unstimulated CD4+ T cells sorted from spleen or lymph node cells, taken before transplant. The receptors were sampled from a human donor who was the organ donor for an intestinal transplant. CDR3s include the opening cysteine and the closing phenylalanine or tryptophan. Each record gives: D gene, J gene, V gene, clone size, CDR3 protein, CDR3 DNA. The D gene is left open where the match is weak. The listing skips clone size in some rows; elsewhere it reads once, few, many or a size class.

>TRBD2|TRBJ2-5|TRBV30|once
CAWSSLAGTQETQYF
TGTGCCTGGAGTTCCCTAGCGGGGACACAAGAGACCCAGTACTTC
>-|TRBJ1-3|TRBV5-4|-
CASSGRQVGSSGNTIYF
TGTGCCAGCAGCGGACGACAGGTGGGGAGCTCTGGAAACACCATATATTTT
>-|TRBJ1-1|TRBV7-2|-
CASSFSNTEAFF
TGTGCCAGCAGCTTCTCCAACACTGAAGCTTTCTTT
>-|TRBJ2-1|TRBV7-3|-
CASSHGGGLRNEQFF
TGTGCCAGCAGCCACGGGGGAGGCCTTCGCAATGAGCAGTTCTTC
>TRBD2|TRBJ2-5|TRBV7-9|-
CASSPGLAGGETQYF
TGTGCCAGCAGCCCGGGACTAGCGGGAGGAGAGACCCAGTACTTC
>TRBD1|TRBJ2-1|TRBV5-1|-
CASSLGTGGGDEQFF
TGCGCCAGCAGCTTGGGAACAGGGGGTGGAGATGAGCAGTTCTTC
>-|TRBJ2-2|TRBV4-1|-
CASSLESEAVVTGELFF
TGCGCCAGCAGCCTTGAAAGTGAAGCCGTGGTAACCGGGGAGCTGTTTTTT
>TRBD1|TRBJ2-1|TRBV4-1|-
CASSQDDRVNYNEQFF
TGCGCCAGCAGCCAAGATGACAGGGTGAATTACAATGAGCAGTTCTTC
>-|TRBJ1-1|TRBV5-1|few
CASSLLQGSTEAFF
TGCGCCAGCAGCTTACTACAGGGCAGCACTGAAGCTTTCTTT
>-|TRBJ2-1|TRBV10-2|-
CASSESGGGIAYNEQFF
TGCGCCAGCAGTGAGTCGGGAGGCGGGATCGCCTACAATGAGCAGTTCTTC
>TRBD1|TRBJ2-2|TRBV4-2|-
CASSQDTPGQGTGELFF
TGTGCCAGCAGCCAAGATACCCCGGGACAGGGGACCGGGGAGCTGTTTTTT